This T cell receptor beta chain is drawn from a study of T cell responses to AZD1222 COVID-19 vaccine. Whole-study context: Analysis merged second doses at about 4 or about 12 weeks. Points from the study as a whole: Baseline antibody screening turned up just a handful of seropositive AZD1222 recipients. Researchers report vaccine-associated CD4 TCRs spanning spike, with dominance at 160-218 and 743-854. Unmutated variant regions are reportedly the target of nearly half of TCRs that are spike-specific.

Turning to this clone: Its antigen is unknown.

Sequenced by immunoSEQ multiplex PCR; TCRdb stores in-frame clones only, minus some. The sample has about 87,000 clones, 85% to 90% seen once. This CDR3 spans 14 amino acids. J gave up 1 base and V 2 bases, and 2 bases lay outside the gene matches. Looked up from germline, CDR1 is SGHNT and CDR2 is YYREEE (reference sequence). The chain has TRBV5-4 and TRBJ1-1, with TRBD1 matching over 7 bases. Sample: peripheral blood, taken on day 0 of AZD1222 vaccination. This TCR came from an adult in good health. In DNA form, the CDR3 reads TGTGCCAGCAGCTTTAGGACAGGGAACACTGAAGCTTTCTTT. Residues: CASSFRTGNTEAFF.